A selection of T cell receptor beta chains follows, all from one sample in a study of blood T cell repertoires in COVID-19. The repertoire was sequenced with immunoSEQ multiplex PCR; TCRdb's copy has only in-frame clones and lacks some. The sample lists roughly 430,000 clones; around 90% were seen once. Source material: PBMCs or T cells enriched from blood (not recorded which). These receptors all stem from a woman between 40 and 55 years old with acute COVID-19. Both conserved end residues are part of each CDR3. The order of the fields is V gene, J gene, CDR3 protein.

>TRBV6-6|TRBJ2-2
CASSGSGGSTGELFF
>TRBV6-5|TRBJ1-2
CASSTGYGYTF
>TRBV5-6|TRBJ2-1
CASSSGTGYNEQFF
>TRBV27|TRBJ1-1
CASSNRQGRTEAFF
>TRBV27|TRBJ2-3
CASSSYDRVGTDTQYF
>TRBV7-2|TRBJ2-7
CASTPPLGTGGHPYEQYF
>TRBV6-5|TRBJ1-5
CASSYGVGGQPQHF
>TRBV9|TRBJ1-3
CASSVVSTGNTIYF
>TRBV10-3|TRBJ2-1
CAISDSGVNEQFF
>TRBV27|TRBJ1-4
CASSRRGGSEKLFF
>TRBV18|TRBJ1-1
CASSPRGLNTEAFF
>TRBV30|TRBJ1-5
CAWSKGRDRDQPQHF
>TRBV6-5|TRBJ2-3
CASREDNGATDTQYF
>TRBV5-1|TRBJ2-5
CASSLGLAGMQETQYF
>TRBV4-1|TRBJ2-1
CASRLAGGNEQFF
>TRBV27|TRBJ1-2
CASRFGTGAGYTF
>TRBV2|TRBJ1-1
CASNQGLDTEAFF
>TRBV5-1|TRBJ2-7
CASSLAPAAKDRPYEQYF
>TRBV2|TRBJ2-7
CASSVERGAPSSYEQYF
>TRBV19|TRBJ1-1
CASSRTGPARGAFF
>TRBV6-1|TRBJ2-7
CASSEGGRGNYEQYF
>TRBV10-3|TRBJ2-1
CAIYSGDANEQFF
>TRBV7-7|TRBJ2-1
CASSLRGGGHNEQFF
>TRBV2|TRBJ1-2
CASTTGENHGYTF
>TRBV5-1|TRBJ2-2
CASSLDGTNTGELFF
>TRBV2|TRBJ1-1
CASSEAVRVGPNTEAFF
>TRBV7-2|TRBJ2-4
CASSLASGGGKNIQYF
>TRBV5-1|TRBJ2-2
CASSFFLGENTGELFF
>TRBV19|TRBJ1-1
CASSTRQYTLPEAFF
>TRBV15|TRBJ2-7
CATSPPTGTGKDYEQYF
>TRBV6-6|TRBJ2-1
CASSYDQKQFF
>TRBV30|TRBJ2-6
CAWGTASGANVLTF
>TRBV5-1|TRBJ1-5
CASETSVDQPQHF
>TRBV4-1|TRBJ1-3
CASSFGQGAGGNTIYF
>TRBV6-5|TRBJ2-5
CASSYGTSGLETQYF
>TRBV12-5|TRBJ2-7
CASGLVLGGAPYEQYF
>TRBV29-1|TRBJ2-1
CSVTSTGRNEQFF
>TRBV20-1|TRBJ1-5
CSASRTVRNQPQHF
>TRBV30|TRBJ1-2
CAWTAGNFYGYTF
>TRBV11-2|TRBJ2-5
CASSLRLAGGMETQYF
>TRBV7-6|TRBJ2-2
CASSFPRGGGVTGELFF
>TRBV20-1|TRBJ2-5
CSASQSSGRETQYF
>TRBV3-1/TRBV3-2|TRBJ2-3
CASSQDWTSGVPDTQYF
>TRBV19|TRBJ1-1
CASSREGRGLTEAFF
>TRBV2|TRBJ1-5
CASTRGDSNQPQHF
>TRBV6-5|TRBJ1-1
CASRETGQIEAFF
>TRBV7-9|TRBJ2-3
CASIRTFTDTQYF
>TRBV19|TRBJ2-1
CASSIDPGAHEQFF